This T cell receptor beta chain emerged from a study of response to subunit inactivated influenza vaccine. Whole-study findings and limits: There was a suggestion from the authors that each seasonal influenza vaccination recruits few new T cells.

The germline CDR1 and CDR2 sequences are MNHNS and SASEGT. CDR3 length equals 14 residues. V was clipped by 7 bases and J by 8 bases, with 19 bases between them. MiXCR was run by TCRdb on the RT-PCR reads, yielding one entry per CDR3 protein. The data show 180,000 or so distinct CDR3 sequences, over 9.5% seen once. With regard to this clonotype: Its antigen is not identified.

The data were also submitted as part of a second study, on T cells expressing NK-cell markers. Per that study: cDNA encoding TCR beta was synthesized via 5'RACE template switching incorporating UMIs. Out of eight donors sequenced, seven tested HCMV-seropositive and the remaining one seronegative.

The chain has TRBV6-1 and TRBJ2-3; maybe TRBD1 (6 bases). The TCR was taken from a man in his forties or fifties who received an inactivated influenza vaccine. Material: CD8+ T cells sorted from PBMCs, obtained 11 to 12 days after vaccination. The CDR3 sequence: CASTGRDMGATQYF. In DNA, the CDR3 is TGTGCCAGCACTGGAAGGGACATGGGTGCTACGCAGTATTTT.